This T cell receptor beta chain was identified in a study of T cell responses to AZD1222 COVID-19 vaccine (dated by TCRdb to the early 2020s). With respect to the entire study: AZD1222 recipients given second doses at about 4 weeks or at about 12 weeks were pooled, since spike-specific TCR depth and breadth were not found to differ between the two schedules. A total of 230 or so trial participants underwent TCR sequencing, of whom 200 to 220 received two doses of AZD1222 and around 26 received two doses of the MenACWY control vaccine. Trial participants were enrolled by age into subgroups of 18-55, 56-69 and 70-plus years, and around 150, 28 and 57 TCR-sequenced participants, respectively, were included in these subgroups.

Overall study outcomes, separate from this receptor: Reportedly, close to half of the unique spike-specific TCRs recognized epitopes lying outside the regions that are mutated in the B.1.351 and B.1.1.7 variants. Because no day 14 peak-response samples were available, the repertoires could be characterized only after the peak T cell response. Participants were mostly white British, with more females than males. The authors suggested clonal diversity may have been underestimated. In the small 56-69-year group, the increase in depth fell short of significance, most likely because of low power. Conclusions about previously exposed vaccinees are limited, since just a handful of AZD1222 recipients were seropositive for SARS-CoV-2 at baseline. After two AZD1222 doses, spike-specific TCR breadth and depth were significantly higher than at day 0 and than in MenACWY recipients. Vaccine-associated CD4 TCRs spanned the whole spike protein, with dominant responses in regions 160-218 and 743-854.

This clone was counted a few times. This receptor's antigen is unknown. No clone much larger than this one lies a single base away; base qualities are absent. The sample's time point label, decoded: baseline before first vaccination. Samples from vaccinated people were obtained from the UK trials COV001 and COV002, which included a single-blind randomized controlled phase 2/3 trial of AZD1222 (ChAdOx1 nCoV-19) in healthy adults. For TCRbeta chain sequencing, PBMC samples from trial participants were taken at day 0 and at day 28 after the second dose. The CDR3 regions of human TCRbeta chains were analyzed by immunosequencing. The original methods were these. Repertoire TCRs were checked for matches against a reference library of SARS-CoV-2-specific TCRs that had been generated using the MIRA antigen-specificity platform. Breadth was defined as the fraction of unique TCRs that were SARS-CoV-2-associated. Depth was defined as the fraction of total T cells that were SARS-CoV-2-associated. Using the MIRA data, every spike-specific TCR was mapped to the spike region that the TCR reacted to and assigned to either a CD4 or a CD8 class. Log10-transformed breadth and depth values were compared by one-way ANOVA with Sidak's multiple comparisons tests. The clones in this table, taken by TCRdb from immuneACCESS, are in-frame only. Not every clone is retained; where verified, under half of the shortfall comes from an unresolved V gene, and the cause of the rest is unknown. V and J calls and clone size come straight from that table; D and trimming were deduced from the DNA. In this sample the table shows about 100,000 clones, about 85% of which occur a single time. Around 5% of the sample comes from the top ten.

This sample comprised peripheral blood, obtained on day 0 of AZD1222 vaccination. This TCR came from an adult in good health.

The CDR3 here reads CASSEGLVTEAFF. The base sequence is TGTGCCAGCAGTGAGGGACTGGTCACTGAAGCTTTCTTT. The chain employs TRBV6-1 and TRBJ1-1; a tentative D call is TRBD1 (5 bases match). The CDR1 and CDR2 encoded by the germline V gene are MNHNS and SASEGT. The CDR3, cysteine through phenylalanine, is 13 amino acids long. Only the CDR3 DNA stays, 39 bases, in frame from base 1. Trimming takes 3 bases from V and 4 bases from J, and the germline ends sit 9 bases apart.